The clone carrying this T cell receptor beta chain was seen just once. Its cognate antigen is unknown. The data stem from a study of regulatory T cells in long-lasting Graves disease. Study information: Graves' disease counted as persistent after over 5 years of antithyroid drugs with positive TSH receptor antibodies. Study-wide findings and caveats: Shared public clonotypes totalled over 2,500 in persistent patients, compared with around 880 in new patients. Possibly, accuracy suffered from the small sample size.

Time point noted: persistent/refractory GD, antithyroid drugs over 5 years with positive TRAb. The authors made the TCR library using RNA they extracted from PBMCs. Patients came from an endocrinology department in Xi'an, China. Germline CDR1 is SGHRS and CDR2 is YFSETQ. The CDR3 is 16 residues long. V was pared by 0 bases and J by 2 bases, with 11 bases between. Assembly of TCR beta libraries relied on iRepertoire HTBI primers together with Arm-PCR of CDR3 regions. Each CDR3 protein is one row after TCRdb ran MiXCR on the multiplex PCR reads. The sample lists under 350,000 distinct CDR3 sequences, around a fifth occurring once.

The chain uses TRBV5-1 and TRBJ1-4, with TRBD1 as a possible D gene (5 bases). This clonotype originated in a female donor with Graves disease. The sequencing used peripheral blood mononuclear cells (PBMCs), collected when the disease was refractory, from a patient treated with antithyroid drugs. The CDR3 loop is CASSLDQGSTNEKLFF. The DNA for the CDR3 is TGCGCCAGCAGCTTGGATCAGGGATCGACTAATGAAAAACTGTTTTTT.